The entry below gives a single T cell receptor beta chain sequence along with its context. The PCR contained 60 Vbeta and 13 Jbeta primers. TCRdb's table, derived via immunoSEQ multiplex PCR, lists solely in-frame clones and lacks some. The sample consists of over 200,000 clones, 82% of them appearing once. This specimen comes from a study of cytomegalovirus exposure and HLA in healthy donors. V shed 2 bases and J shed 0 bases, with 7 bases lying between them. Germline V gives CDR1 SGHNT, CDR2 YENEEA. The CDR3 contains 14 residues. Healthy people donating bone marrow made up the donors. This chain connects TRBV11-3 to TRBJ2-5; D uncertain. Sequences were obtained from PBMCs. This clonotype originated in a woman between 40 and 50 years old in good health and CMV-seronegative. In DNA form, the CDR3 reads TGTGCCAGCAGCTTATCCCGGGACCAAGAGACCCAGTACTTC. As protein: CASSLSRDQETQYF.